The rows below give T cell receptor beta chains drawn from one sample of a study of blood T cell repertoires in COVID-19. The method was immunoSEQ multiplex PCR; TCRdb's version includes in-frame clones alone and lacks a portion of them. Of just over 250,000 clones listed, 86% are singletons. Sample: peripheral blood. The receptors were sampled from a man between 35 and 55 years old who had recovered from COVID-19. Both conserved end residues are part of each CDR3. The order of the fields is V gene, D gene, clone size, J gene, CDR3 protein, CDR3 DNA. A D gene is named only where the DNA matches it firmly. Part of the rows lack a size; the others show once, few, many or a class for expanded clones.

TRBV19,TRBD1,once,TRBJ2-3,CASGRQGASTDTQYF,TGTGCCAGTGGTCGTCAGGGGGCCAGTACAGATACGCAGTATTTT
TRBV5-1,NA,NA,TRBJ2-7,CASSLGRPRDEQYF,TGCGCCAGCAGCTTGGGACGGCCCAGGGACGAGCAGTACTTC
TRBV5-1,TRBD1,NA,TRBJ2-2,CASSLAATGSIMGTGELFF,TGCGCCAGCAGCTTGGCCGCGACAGGGTCCATTATGGGAACCGGGGAGCTGTTTTTT
TRBV5-1,TRBD2,NA,TRBJ2-2,CASSRTSGVTGELFF,TGCGCCAGCAGCCGGACTAGCGGGGTAACCGGGGAGCTGTTTTTT
TRBV5-1,TRBD1,NA,TRBJ2-1,CASSLATGAVGYNEQFF,TGCGCCAGCAGCTTGGCCACAGGGGCCGTGGGCTACAATGAGCAGTTCTTC
TRBV6-4,TRBD1,NA,TRBJ1-2,CASSLTGDQGGYTF,TGTGCCAGCAGTTTAACAGGGGATCAAGGTGGCTACACCTTC
TRBV24-1,NA,few,TRBJ2-7,CATSGGAEQYF,TGTGCCACCAGTGGGGGCGCCGAGCAGTACTTC
TRBV4-3,TRBD2,once,TRBJ2-3,CASSQDGTSGADTQYF,TGCGCCAGCAGCCAAGATGGCACTAGCGGGGCAGATACGCAGTATTTT
TRBV5-4,NA,NA,TRBJ1-6,CASKLNGGSYNSPLHF,TGTGCCAGCAAACTGAACGGCGGGTCCTATAATTCACCCCTCCACTTT
TRBV2,TRBD2,NA,TRBJ2-7,CASSEIGGGIPEQYF,TGTGCCAGCAGTGAAATTGGCGGGGGTATACCGGAGCAGTACTTC
TRBV9,TRBD1,once,TRBJ2-7,CASSGRQGPQQYF,TGTGCCAGCAGCGGAAGACAGGGGCCGCAGCAGTACTTC
TRBV10-3,TRBD2,NA,TRBJ2-7,CAISEWGAASGGAVRGEQYF,TGTGCCATCAGTGAGTGGGGGGCGGCTAGCGGGGGAGCCGTTAGGGGCGAGCAGTACTTC
TRBV6-5,NA,once,TRBJ2-2,CASSYSPTPSGELFF,TGTGCCAGCAGTTACTCGCCTACCCCCTCGGGGGAGCTGTTTTTT
TRBV19,NA,NA,TRBJ2-7,CASSIVAQGRNEQYF,TGTGCCAGTAGTATAGTAGCCCAGGGAAGGAACGAGCAGTACTTC
TRBV5-1,TRBD1,NA,TRBJ1-2,CASSFGDRGYGYTF,TGCGCCAGCAGCTTTGGGGACAGGGGGTATGGCTACACCTTC
TRBV4-2,TRBD2,NA,TRBJ2-2,CASSYRLAGGTGELFF,TGTGCCAGCAGCTACAGACTAGCGGGAGGGACCGGGGAGCTGTTTTTT
TRBV4-3,TRBD2,NA,TRBJ2-7,CASSQLAGGNYEQYF,TGCGCCAGCAGCCAATTAGCGGGGGGCAACTACGAGCAGTACTTC
TRBV3-1/TRBV3-2,TRBD2,NA,TRBJ2-3,CASSPGTSGGSSTDTQYF,TGTGCCAGCAGCCCTGGGACTAGCGGGGGCTCCAGCACAGATACGCAGTATTTT
TRBV4-2,NA,once,TRBJ2-2,CASSPTLSGVAGELFF,TGTGCCAGCAGCCCGACCTTGTCGGGAGTCGCGGGGGAGCTGTTTTTT
TRBV6-6,NA,NA,TRBJ2-7,CASSYAGYEQYF,TGTGCCAGCAGTTACGCGGGCTACGAGCAGTACTTC
TRBV18,TRBD2,NA,TRBJ2-1,CASSIIAGGGEQFF,TGTGCCAGCTCAATTATAGCGGGAGGCGGCGAGCAGTTCTTC
TRBV21-1,NA,NA,TRBJ2-7,CASSKGLLANEQYF,TGTGCCAGCAGCAAAGGGCTCCTAGCCAACGAGCAGTACTTC
TRBV3-1/TRBV3-2,NA,NA,TRBJ2-1,CASSPGLSIQFF,TGTGCCAGCAGCCCGGGACTGTCAATACAGTTCTTC
TRBV28,NA,NA,TRBJ2-7,CASSPGTGNSYEQYF,TGTGCCAGCAGCCCTGGTACAGGGAACTCCTACGAGCAGTACTTC
TRBV24-1,TRBD2,NA,TRBJ2-1,CATSDQSGRHHNEQFF,TGTGCCACCAGTGACCAGAGCGGGAGGCACCACAATGAGCAGTTCTTC
TRBV9,NA,NA,TRBJ1-2,CASSARGGYTF,TGTGCCAGCAGCGCCAGGGGCGGCTACACCTTC
TRBV19,NA,NA,TRBJ1-5,CASSIDRRGGGVSNQPQHF,TGTGCCAGTAGTATAGATCGAAGGGGGGGCGGTGTAAGCAATCAGCCCCAGCATTTT
TRBV20-1,TRBD2,NA,TRBJ2-3,CSASFGLAGGPTDTQYF,TGCAGTGCTAGTTTCGGACTAGCGGGGGGCCCCACAGATACGCAGTATTTT
TRBV12-5,NA,NA,TRBJ2-3,CASGLRKEADTQYF,TGTGCTAGTGGTCTGAGAAAGGAGGCAGATACGCAGTATTTT
TRBV14,NA,NA,TRBJ2-3,CASSQDRLARTDTQYF,TGTGCCAGCAGCCAAGATAGGCTAGCACGGACAGATACGCAGTATTTT
TRBV7-2,NA,NA,TRBJ2-1,CASSVDGLGGNEQFF,TGTGCCAGCAGCGTAGACGGACTAGGGGGCAATGAGCAGTTCTTC
TRBV19,TRBD1,NA,TRBJ2-7,CASSPGQGAYEQYF,TGTGCCAGTAGTCCGGGACAGGGTGCGTACGAGCAGTACTTC
TRBV6-6,NA,NA,TRBJ1-1,CASTRNTGSTEAFF,TGTGCCAGCACCCGGAATACAGGGAGCACTGAAGCTTTCTTT
TRBV15,NA,NA,TRBJ1-1,CATSRDHQGIWTEAFF,TGTGCCACCAGCAGAGACCATCAGGGGATTTGGACTGAAGCTTTCTTT
TRBV6-2/TRBV6-3,NA,NA,TRBJ1-6,CASSYLAGSPLHF,TGTGCCAGCAGTTACCTAGCCGGTTCACCCCTCCACTTT
TRBV4-3,NA,NA,TRBJ2-3,CASSQDSGSTDTQYF,TGCGCCAGCAGCCAAGATAGCGGAAGCACAGATACGCAGTATTTT
TRBV6-5,NA,NA,TRBJ2-5,CASSPTLATQYF,TGTGCCAGCAGTCCAACACTAGCGACCCAGTACTTC
TRBV18,TRBD2,NA,TRBJ2-7,CASSPILAGPSSYEQYF,TGTGCCAGCTCACCCATACTAGCGGGACCCAGCTCCTACGAGCAGTACTTC
TRBV28,NA,NA,TRBJ1-6,CASSLIQSNSPLHF,TGTGCCAGCAGTTTAATACAGTCTAATTCACCCCTCCACTTT
TRBV4-2,NA,NA,TRBJ1-1,CASSHWKQGNTEAFF,TGTGCCAGCAGCCACTGGAAACAGGGGAACACTGAAGCTTTCTTT